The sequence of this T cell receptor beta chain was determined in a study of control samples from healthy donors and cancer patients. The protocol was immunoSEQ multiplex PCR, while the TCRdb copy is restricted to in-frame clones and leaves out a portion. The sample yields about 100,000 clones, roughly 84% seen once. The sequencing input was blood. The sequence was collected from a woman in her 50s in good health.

CDR3 region: CASSFLITGTGANGELFF. CDR3 nucleotides: TGTGCCAGCAGCTTTCTAATAACCGGGACAGGGGCGAACGGGGAGCTGTTTTTT. The V gene is TRBV7-8, the J gene TRBJ2-2; 10 bases are shared with TRBD1. With V trimmed by 3 bases and J by 7 bases, 14 bases remained unmatched. The CDR3 contains 18 residues. Germline V gene sequence: CDR1 SGHVS, CDR2 FQNEAQ.